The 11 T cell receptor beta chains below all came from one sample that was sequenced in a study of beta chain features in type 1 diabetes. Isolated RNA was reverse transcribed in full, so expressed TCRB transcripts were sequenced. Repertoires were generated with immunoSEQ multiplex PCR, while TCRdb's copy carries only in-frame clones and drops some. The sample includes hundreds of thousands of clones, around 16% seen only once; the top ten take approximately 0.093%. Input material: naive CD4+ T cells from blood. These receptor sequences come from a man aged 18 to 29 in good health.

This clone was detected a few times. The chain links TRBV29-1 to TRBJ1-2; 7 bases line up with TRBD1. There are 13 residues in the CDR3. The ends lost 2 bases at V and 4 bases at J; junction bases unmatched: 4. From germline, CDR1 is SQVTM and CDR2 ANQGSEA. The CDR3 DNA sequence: TGCAGCGTTGAATCGCGACAGGGCTATGGCTACACCTTC. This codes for CSVESRQGYGYTF.

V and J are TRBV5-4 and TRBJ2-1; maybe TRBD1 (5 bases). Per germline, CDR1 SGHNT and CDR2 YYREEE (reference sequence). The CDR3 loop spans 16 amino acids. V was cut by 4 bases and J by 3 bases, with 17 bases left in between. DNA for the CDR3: TGTGCCAGCAGCCGGCTTCAGGGCATAGACTACAATGAGCAGTTCTTC. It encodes CASSRLQGIDYNEQFF.

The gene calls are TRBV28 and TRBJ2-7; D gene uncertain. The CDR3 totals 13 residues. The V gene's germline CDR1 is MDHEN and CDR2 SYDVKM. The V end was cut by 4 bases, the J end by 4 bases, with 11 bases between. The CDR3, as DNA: TGTGCCAGCAGTTCCTACAGCAAATACGAGCAGTACTTC. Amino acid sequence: CASSSYSKYEQYF.

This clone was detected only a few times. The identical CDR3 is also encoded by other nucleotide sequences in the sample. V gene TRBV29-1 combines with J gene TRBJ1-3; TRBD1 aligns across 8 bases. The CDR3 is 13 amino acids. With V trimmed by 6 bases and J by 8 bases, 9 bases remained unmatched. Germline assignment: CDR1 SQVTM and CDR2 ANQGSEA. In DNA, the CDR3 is TGCAGCGTCTCCGAGACAGGGGAGTACACCATATATTTT. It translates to CSVSETGEYTIYF. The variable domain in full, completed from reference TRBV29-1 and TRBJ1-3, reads SAVISQKPSRDICQRGTSLTIQCQVDSQVTMMFWYRQQPGQSLTLIATANQGSEATYESGFVIDKFPISRPNLTFSTLTVSNMSPEDSSIYLCSVSETGEYTIYFGEGSWLTVV.

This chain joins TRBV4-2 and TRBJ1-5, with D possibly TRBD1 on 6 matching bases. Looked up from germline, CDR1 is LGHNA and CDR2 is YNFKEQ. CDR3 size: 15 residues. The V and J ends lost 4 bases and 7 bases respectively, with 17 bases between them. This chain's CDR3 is CASSPQGPSGQPQHF. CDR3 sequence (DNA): TGTGCCAGCAGCCCACAGGGTCCCTCGGGACAGCCCCAGCATTTT.

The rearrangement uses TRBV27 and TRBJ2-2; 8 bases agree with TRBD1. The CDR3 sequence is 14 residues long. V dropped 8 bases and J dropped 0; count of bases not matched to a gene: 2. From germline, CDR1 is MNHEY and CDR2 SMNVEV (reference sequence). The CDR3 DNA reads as TGTGCCAGCCGGACAGGGACGAACACCGGGGAGCTGTTTTTT. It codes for CASRTGTNTGELFF.

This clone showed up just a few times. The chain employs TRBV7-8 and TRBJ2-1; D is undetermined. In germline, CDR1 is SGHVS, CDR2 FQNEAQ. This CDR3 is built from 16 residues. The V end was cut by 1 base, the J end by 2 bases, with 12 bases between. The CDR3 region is CASSLVVSFTYNEQFF. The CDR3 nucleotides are TGTGCCAGCAGCTTAGTTGTTAGTTTTACCTACAATGAGCAGTTCTTC.

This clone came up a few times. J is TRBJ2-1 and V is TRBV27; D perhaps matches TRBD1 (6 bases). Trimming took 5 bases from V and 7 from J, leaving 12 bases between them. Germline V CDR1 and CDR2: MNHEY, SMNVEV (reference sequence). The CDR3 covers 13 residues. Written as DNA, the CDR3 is TGTGCCAGCAGTCCACGAGGGACAAATGAGCAGTTCTTC. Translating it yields CASSPRGTNEQFF.

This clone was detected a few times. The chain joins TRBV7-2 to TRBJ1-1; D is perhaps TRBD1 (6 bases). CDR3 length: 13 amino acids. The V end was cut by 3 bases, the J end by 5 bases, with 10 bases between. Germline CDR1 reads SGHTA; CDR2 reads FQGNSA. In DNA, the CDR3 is TGTGCCAGCAGCTTCTTCGGACAGACTGAAGCTTTCTTT. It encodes CASSFFGQTEAFF.

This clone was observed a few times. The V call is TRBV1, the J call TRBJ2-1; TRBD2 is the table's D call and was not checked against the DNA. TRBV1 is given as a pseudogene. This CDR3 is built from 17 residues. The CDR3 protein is CTSSFGLAGSSYNEQFF. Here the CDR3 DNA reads TGCACCAGCAGCTTCGGACTAGCGGGGAGCTCCTACAATGAGCAGTTCTTC.

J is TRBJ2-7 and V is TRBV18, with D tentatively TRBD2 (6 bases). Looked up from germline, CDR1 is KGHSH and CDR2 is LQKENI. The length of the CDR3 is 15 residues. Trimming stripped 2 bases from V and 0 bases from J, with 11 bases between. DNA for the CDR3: TGTGCCAGCTCACCAGGAGGGAGTCGCTCCTACGAGCAGTACTTC. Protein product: CASSPGGSRSYEQYF.